Listed here are 15 T cell receptor beta chains from one sample, sequenced in a study of tumor-infiltrating lymphocytes in primary liver carcinoma. Production of TCR beta cDNA used approximately 0.55 ug total RNA together with a constant-region primer. For TCR beta, libraries were produced by three nested multiplex PCR rounds using slightly modified ARM-PCR. A C-beta reverse primer was combined with TRBV1-TRBV30 forward primers in the first two PCR rounds, and each round had approximately 9 cycles. One entry per CDR3 protein results from TCRdb running MiXCR on the multiplex PCR reads. The sample records just over 300,000 distinct CDR3 sequences, about 50% being singletons. Extraction also yielded germline DNA, while blood RNA was obtained from unsorted whole blood. The sample taken for sequencing was peripheral blood. These receptors originate from a woman in her 30s with primary liver carcinoma and hepatitis B virus infection.

Comment on this clonotype: A much larger clonotype is one base distant, so this may be a read error. The rearrangement links TRBV4-3 to TRBJ2-3, with 10 bases aligning to TRBD2. CDR3 length: 21 residues. The germline CDR1 and CDR2 sequences are LGHNA and YSLEER. The CDR3 is CASSQEIETSGYPTSTYTQYF. DNA for the CDR3: TGCGCCAGCAGCCAAGAAATAGAGACTAGCGGGTATCCAACTAGCACATATACGCAGTATTTT.

On this clonotype itself: This may come from a read error, since a much larger clone is one base off. The V gene is TRBV12-3 or TRBV12-4, the J gene TRBJ2-5; TRBD1 aligns across 7 bases. This CDR3 contains 15 residues. The V segment lost 5 bases and the J segment 4 bases; nucleotides outside the gene matches: 10. The CDR3 DNA reads as TGTGCCAGCAGTCATACTCGGGCAGGGGGAGAGACCCAGTACTTC. Translation gives CASSHTRAGGETQYF.

Concerning this clonotype itself: With a much larger clone just one base away, this may be a read error. The genes are TRBV11-2 and TRBJ2-2; 7 bases align to TRBD1. J gave up 6 bases and V 5 bases, and 6 bases lay outside the gene matches. The CDR3 runs 14 residues. CDR1 and CDR2 from the germline V gene are SGHAT and FQNNGV. The CDR3, as DNA: TGTGCCAGCAGCCTAGGGGGCGCGTCCGGGGAGCTGTTTTTT. It specifies CASSLGGASGELFF. Full variable domain (outside the CDR3, taken from reference TRBV11-2 and TRBJ2-2): EAGVAQSPRYKIIEKRQSVAFWCNPISGHATLYWYQQILGQGPKLLIQFQNNGVVDDSQLPKDRFSAERLKGVDSTLKIQPAKLEDSAVYLCASSLGGASGELFFGEGSRLTVL.

J is TRBJ2-3 and V is TRBV6-6; D may be TRBD1 (7 bases). CDR3 length: 14 amino acids. V dropped 6 bases and J dropped 4 bases, with 14 bases sitting between them. Germline V lookup: CDR1 MNHNY, CDR2 SVGAGI (reference sequence). The DNA for the CDR3 is TGTGCCAGCAGCTCCAGGGGGGACCCAGATACGCAGTATTTT. Translated, it gives CASSSRGDPDTQYF.

As for this clonotype: This could be a read error, since a much larger clone is one nucleotide away. This chain links TRBV12-3 or TRBV12-4 with TRBJ2-7; TRBD1 is a possible D gene (5 bases). There are 12 residues in the CDR3. Trimming cost V 3 bases and J 7 bases, with 10 bases left between them. The CDR3 reads CASSFTAGEQYF. The CDR3 bases are TGTGCCAGCAGTTTTACGGCAGGGGAGCAGTACTTC.

On this clonotype itself: Since a much larger clone is just one base distant, this may be a read error. The J gene is TRBJ2-5, the V gene TRBV7-9; D call uncertain. V was cut by 7 bases and J by 1 base, with 13 bases left in between. CDR1 and CDR2 from the germline V gene are SEHNR and FQNEAQ (reference sequence). The length of the CDR3 is 14 residues. CDR3 amino acids: CASKCRNLQETQYF. CDR3 DNA: TGTGCCAGCAAATGCAGGAACCTCCAAGAGACCCAGTACTTC.

As to this clonotype: A much larger clone differs by one base, so this may be a read error. A read error is likely, as this CDR3 ends without the conserved phenylalanine or tryptophan. The V call is TRBV4-2, the J call TRBJ2-5; no reliable D call. Germline V gives CDR1 LGHNA, CDR2 YNFKEQ. The CDR3 sequence is 15 residues long. V gave up 0 bases and J gave up 1 base, with 9 bases separating them. The CDR3 nucleotides are TGTGCCAGCAGCCAAGATTTGACAACCCAAGAGACCCAGTACTTA. Translated: CASSQDLTTQETQYL.

This clonotype was recorded many times. The chain couples TRBV6-1 to TRBJ1-5; D unclear. Germline V lookup: CDR1 MNHNS, CDR2 SASEGT. CDR3 length: 14 residues. Between the trimmed V and J ends, which lost 7 bases and 6 bases, there was a span of 16 bases. The DNA of the CDR3 is TGTGCCAGCACCCTAACACCGGGAGGTCAGCCCCAGCATTTT. It codes for CASTLTPGGQPQHF.

This clonotype was detected once. J is TRBJ2-1 and V is TRBV11-2, with D unclear. The ends were cut back, 2 bases at V and 7 bases at J, with 15 bases in the middle. This CDR3 has 15 residues. Germline assignment: CDR1 SGHAT and CDR2 FQNNGV. CDR3 nucleotide sequence: TGTGCCAGCAGCTTAAACGCGGAAGAGTCAAATGAGCAGTTCTTC. It yields the protein CASSLNAEESNEQFF.

On this clonotype itself: Possible read error: a much larger clone is one base away. The rearrangement uses TRBV12-3 or TRBV12-4 and TRBJ1-2; D not certain. The CDR3 spans 13 residues. The germline V and J ends were trimmed by 8 bases and 2 bases, with 12 bases remaining between them. This CDR3 is CASRYQRNYGYTF. Written as DNA, the CDR3 is TGTGCCAGCCGTTACCAACGCAACTATGGCTACACCTTC.

Concerning this clonotype itself: A much larger clone is a single base away; this may be a read error. The conserved closing phenylalanine or tryptophan is absent in this CDR3, likely reflecting a read error. The chain links TRBV29-1 to TRBJ2-1; no definite D call. Germline CDR1 is SQVTM and CDR2 is ANQGSEA. The CDR3 has 11 residues. Trimming took off 7 bases at V and 13 bases at J, with 17 bases between the two ends. The DNA of the CDR3 is TGCAGCGGCCTCGAGGTCCCCGATCAGTTCATC. It yields the protein CSGLEVPDQFI.

As concerns this clonotype: A junction end diverges from the germline sequence, so it may reflect a read error. This sequence joins TRBV5-6 and TRBJ2-1, with D uncertain. This CDR3 has 13 residues. Germline CDR1 is SGHDT and CDR2 is YYEEEE. The DNA for the CDR3 is TGTGACAGCAGCTCAGGCTCCTACAATGAGCAGTTCTTC. Amino acid sequence: CDSSSGSYNEQFF.

The chain combines TRBV4-3 with TRBJ1-2; possibly TRBD1 for D (6 bases). There are 15 residues in the CDR3. Germline loops: CDR1 LGHNA, CDR2 YSLEER. The ends were cut back, 0 bases at V and 6 bases at J, with 14 bases in the middle. CDR3 sequence: CASSQDTRGPHGYTF. The CDR3 coding sequence is TGCGCCAGCAGCCAAGATACGCGGGGGCCTCATGGCTACACCTTC.

Comment on this clonotype: A read error may account for a junction end that differs from germline. The chain joins TRBV29-1 to TRBJ2-7; D unclear. From germline, CDR1 is SQVTM and CDR2 ANQGSEA. This CDR3 is built from 16 residues. The CDR3 sequence is CSVEVLDRAYSYEQYF. The CDR3, as DNA: TGCAGTGTTGAAGTCCTGGATCGGGCTTACTCCTACGAGCAGTACTTC.

The V call is TRBV4-3, the J call TRBJ2-7; D call uncertain. With 2 bases removed from V and 2 bases from J, the gap between germline ends came to 13 bases. This CDR3 has 15 amino acids. CDR1 LGHNA and CDR2 YSLEER come from the germline V gene. As DNA, the CDR3 is TGCGCCAGCAGCCAATATCCCGGGCCAACCTACGAGCAGTACTTC. It yields the protein CASSQYPGPTYEQYF.